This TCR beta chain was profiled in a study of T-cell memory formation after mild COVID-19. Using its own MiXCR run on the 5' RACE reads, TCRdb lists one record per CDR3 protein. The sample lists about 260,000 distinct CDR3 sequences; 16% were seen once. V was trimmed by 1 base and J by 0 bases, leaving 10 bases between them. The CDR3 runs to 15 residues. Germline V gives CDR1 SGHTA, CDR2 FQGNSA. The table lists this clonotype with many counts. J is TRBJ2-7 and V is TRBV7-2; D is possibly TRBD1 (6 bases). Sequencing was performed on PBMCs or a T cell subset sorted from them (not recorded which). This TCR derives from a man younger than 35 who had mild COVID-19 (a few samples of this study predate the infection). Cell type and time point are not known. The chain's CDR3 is CASSLVGAGSYEQYF. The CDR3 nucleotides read TGTGCCAGCAGCTTAGTGGGGGCAGGCTCCTACGAGCAGTACTTC.